Below are 13 T cell receptor beta chains sequenced from a single sample in a study of blood T cells in healthy people across ages (dated by TCRdb to about 2015). Libraries were built with 5' RACE. Sequencing took place on an Illumina HiSeq 2500. A second PCR of about 7 to 12 cycles was run with a J-beta primer mix and a sample-barcoded 5' primer. In-frame beta chains were kept once TCRdb had trimmed the public reads at Q25 with fastp and called clones with MiXCR. Entries that share a CDR3 protein sequence are merged under the most common genes and DNA. In this sample the table shows some 930,000 distinct CDR3 sequences, 25% to 35% of which occur a single time. The top ten clonotypes cover roughly 10% of the sample. These data also formed part of another study, on T cells of mothers and their children.

The sample consisted of blood. Receptors were obtained from a woman in her 40s in good health.

The V gene is TRBV7-3, the J gene TRBJ2-3; maybe TRBD1 (6 bases). The CDR3 runs 14 residues. Germline V gene lookup returns CDR1 SGHTA and CDR2 FQGTGA. V lost 6 bases to trimming and J lost 1 base, with 11 bases between them. CDR3 sequence (DNA): TGTGCCAGCAGTCAGGACAGACGCACAGATACGCAGTATTTT. This encodes CASSQDRRTDTQYF. Looking up the rest from reference TRBV7-3 and TRBJ2-3 gives the full variable domain: GAGVSQTPSNKVTEKGKYVELRCDPISGHTALYWYRQSLGQGPEFLIYFQGTGAADDSGLPNDRFFAVRPEGSVSTLKIQRTERGDSAVYLCASSQDRRTDTQYFGPGTRLTVL.

This chain links TRBV9 with TRBJ1-1; no clear D gene. The germline V and J ends were trimmed by 7 bases and 1 base, with 17 bases remaining between them. The length of the CDR3 is 15 residues. Germline V gives CDR1 SGDLS, CDR2 YYNGEE. CDR3 coding DNA: TGTGCCAGCTCACCAGTTAGGCTGCCGAACACTGAAGCTTTCTTT. Protein sequence: CASSPVRLPNTEAFF.

This clonotype was counted between two and nine times. The chain combines TRBV3-1 with TRBJ2-4; D is unclear. The V end lost 0 bases, the J end lost 2 bases, and 8 bases lay between the germline ends. CDR1 and CDR2 (germline): LGHDT, YNNKEL (reference sequence). The CDR3 loop spans 15 amino acids. The CDR3 loop is CASSQERLTKNIQYF. CDR3 nucleotides: TGTGCCAGCAGCCAAGAGCGCCTGACCAAAAACATTCAGTACTTC.

The gene calls are TRBV27 and TRBJ2-2, with 10 bases lining up with TRBD2. This CDR3 is built from 16 residues. J lost 4 bases, V lost 4 bases, and 6 bases had no gene match. The germline V gene has CDR1 MNHEY and CDR2 SMNVEV (reference sequence). CDR3 region: CASSSAGGRRTGELFF. DNA of the CDR3: TGTGCCAGCAGTTCAGCGGGGGGGCGTCGCACCGGGGAGCTGTTTTTT.

This clonotype was found many times. The rearrangement joins TRBV7-9 to TRBJ1-2, with 7 bases lining up with TRBD1. V shed 3 bases, J shed 3 bases, and the junction held 7 bases outside the gene matches. Germline values: CDR1 SEHNR, CDR2 FQNEAQ (reference sequence). The CDR3 totals 15 residues. This CDR3 reads CASSFRGGVDYGYTF. As DNA, the CDR3 is TGTGCCAGCAGCTTCCGAGGGGGCGTTGACTATGGCTACACCTTC.

The chain recombines TRBV30 with TRBJ2-7; D may be TRBD1 (6 bases). The V end was cut by 4 bases, the J end by 7 bases, with 17 bases between. This CDR3 is 13 amino acids long. Germline assignment: CDR1 GTSNPN and CDR2 SVGIG (reference sequence). Here the CDR3 reads CAWNRQAPEEQYF. CDR3 DNA sequence: TGTGCCTGGAACCGACAGGCCCCCGAGGAGCAGTACTTC.

Remarks on this clonotype: This could be a read error, since a much larger clone is one nucleotide away. This rearrangement joins TRBV20-1 to TRBJ1-6; the D gene is possibly TRBD1 (5 bases). There are 19 residues in the CDR3. Germline-derived CDR1 and CDR2 are DFQATT and SNEGSKA (reference sequence). Here the CDR3 reads CSAREVLEGGVGYNSPRHF. CDR3 bases: TGCAGTGCTAGAGAAGTGTTAGAGGGAGGGGTTGGCTATAATTCACCCCGCCACTTT.

As to this clonotype: A much larger clone differs from this one at a single base, so this may be a read error. The V gene is TRBV20-1, the J gene TRBJ2-7; 8 bases are a match to TRBD1. The CDR3 consists of 14 residues. CDR1 and CDR2 (germline): DFQATT, SNEGSKA (reference sequence). CDR3: CSARRGQEAYDQYF. CDR3 nucleotides: TGCAGTGCTAGAAGGGGACAGGAAGCCTACGACCAGTACTTC.

Only a few counts were recorded for this clonotype. The V call is TRBV20-1, the J call TRBJ1-6; D remains unclear. Germline CDR1 and CDR2: DFQATT and SNEGSKA (reference sequence). Trimming stripped 2 bases from V and 13 bases from J, with 9 bases between. CDR3 length equals 11 residues. CDR3: CSARKGPPLHF. CDR3 in DNA: TGCAGTGCTAGAAAGGGTCCGCCCCTCCACTTT.

Turning to this clonotype: A much larger clonotype is one base distant, so this may be a read error. The DNA for the CDR3 is TGCAGTGCTAGAGATCTGCTCAGGACTAGCACGAACGAGCAGTACTTC. Its translation is CSARDLLRTSTNEQYF. V gene TRBV20-1 combines with J gene TRBJ2-1, with TRBD2 matching over 8 bases. The better agreement between TRBJ2-7 and the DNA end casts doubt on the J call. This CDR3 has 16 amino acids. In germline, CDR1 is DFQATT, CDR2 SNEGSKA (reference sequence).

This clonotype was seen only a few times. The CDR3 spells CASSFLDRVGGYTF. The CDR3 DNA is TGTGCCAGCAGCTTCCTGGACAGGGTTGGTGGCTACACCTTC. The V call is TRBV7-9, the J call TRBJ1-2, with 8 bases that match TRBD1. The CDR3 has 14 amino acids. Germline CDR1 is SEHNR and CDR2 is FQNEAQ (reference sequence). Losses at the gene ends were 3 bases for V and 7 bases for J; bases not matched to a gene: 7.

This clonotype was recorded many times. The chain recombines TRBV5-6 with TRBJ2-7; 11 nucleotides agree with TRBD2. V gave up 2 bases and J gave up 5 bases; unmatched junction bases: 6. The CDR3 extends over 15 amino acids. Per the germline V gene, CDR1 is SGHDT and CDR2 is YYEEEE. The CDR3 loop reads CASSFGLAGIHEQYF. DNA for the CDR3: TGTGCCAGCAGCTTTGGACTAGCGGGCATCCACGAGCAGTACTTC.

This clonotype was recorded many times. This rearrangement joins TRBV5-1 to TRBJ2-5; 7 nucleotides align to TRBD1. CDR1 and CDR2 from the germline V gene are SGHRS and YFSETQ. V lost 6 bases to trimming and J lost 5 bases; unmatched junction nucleotides: 7. This CDR3 has 13 amino acids. The CDR3 protein is CASTPTGMETQYF. The CDR3 region has the DNA TGCGCCAGCACACCGACAGGGATGGAGACCCAGTACTTC.